This record looks at one T cell receptor (beta chain) sequence and its context. The antigen remains unidentified. The entry originates in a study of Ad26.COV2.S vaccination and SARS-CoV-2 variants. Whole-study findings and limits: Non-spike TCR breadth was similar in vaccine and placebo recipients. Total responses of T cells may have been underestimated by the analyses of TCR breadth and depth. There was reportedly substantial breadth in spike-specific CD8+ and CD4+ T cell responses after vaccination. The study found higher spike-specific TCR breadth in vaccine than placebo recipients.

Clones were sequenced by immunoSEQ multiplex PCR, and TCRdb holds only the in-frame ones, with some missing. The repertoire holds roughly 150,000 clones, with 86% as singletons. The specimen comprised peripheral blood, sampled after recovery from COVID-19. This TCR derives from a human donor who had recovered from COVID-19.

The CDR3 sequence: CASSPGTVLGEQYF. CDR3 DNA: TGCGCCAGCAGCCCAGGGACAGTCCTGGGCGAGCAGTACTTC. The V gene is TRBV4-1, the J gene TRBJ2-7; 7 bases fit TRBD1. Germline V lookup: CDR1 MGHRA, CDR2 YSYEKL. There are 14 residues in the CDR3. V was pared by 4 bases and J by 6 bases, with 9 bases of the junction left unmatched.